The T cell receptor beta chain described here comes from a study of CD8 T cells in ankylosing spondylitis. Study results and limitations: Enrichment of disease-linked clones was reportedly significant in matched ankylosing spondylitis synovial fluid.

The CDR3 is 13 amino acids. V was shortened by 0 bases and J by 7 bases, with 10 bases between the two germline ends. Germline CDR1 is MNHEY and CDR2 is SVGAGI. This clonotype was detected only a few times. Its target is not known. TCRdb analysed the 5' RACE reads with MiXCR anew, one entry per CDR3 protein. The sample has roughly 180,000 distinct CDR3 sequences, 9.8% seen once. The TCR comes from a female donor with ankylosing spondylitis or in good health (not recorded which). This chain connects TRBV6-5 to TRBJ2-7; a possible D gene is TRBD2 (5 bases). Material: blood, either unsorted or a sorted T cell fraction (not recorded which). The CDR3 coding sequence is TGTGCCAGCAGTTACTCGGGAGTAGAAGAGCAGTACTTC. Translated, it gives CASSYSGVEEQYF.